The table lists the clone carrying this T cell receptor beta chain with a few counts. The source of the sample is a study of CD8+ T cells in alopecia areata. V was pared by 0 bases and J by 1 base, with 6 bases between. The CDR3 contains 14 residues. The V gene's germline CDR1 is SNHLY and CDR2 FYNNEI. Following extraction, RNA underwent reverse transcription to cDNA, which served as the sequencing template. Data came from immunoSEQ multiplex PCR; TCRdb stores just in-frame clones and leaves some out. The sample has around 190,000 clones, roughly three fifths seen once. Specimen: CD8+ T cells sorted from blood. This TCR was recovered from a human donor in good health. The chain links TRBV2 to TRBJ1-1; D is undetermined. DNA for the CDR3: TGTGCCAGCAGTGAAGCAATCAGGAACACTGAAGCTTTCTTT. Residues: CASSEAIRNTEAFF.